This entry lists 15 T cell receptor beta chains sequenced from one sample in a study of cytomegalovirus exposure and HLA in healthy donors. Primers: 60 Vbeta forward and 13 Jbeta reverse. Clones were read by immunoSEQ multiplex PCR, and TCRdb kept only the in-frame ones, dropping some. The sample yields around 150,000 clones, roughly 81% seen once. Specimen: PBMCs. These receptors came from a woman between 50 and 59 years old in good health and CMV-seronegative.

The V gene is TRBV29-1, the J gene TRBJ1-1, with D possibly being TRBD1 (5 bases). This CDR3 spans 13 amino acids. Trimming stripped 4 bases from V and 5 bases from J, with 14 bases between. Germline V gene lookup returns CDR1 SQVTM and CDR2 ANQGSEA. The CDR3 DNA is TGCAGCGTTGTTTTCGAGAAGGGGACTGAAGCTTTCTTT. This gives the protein CSVVFEKGTEAFF.

The V gene is TRBV27, the J gene TRBJ2-7, with D unclear. There are 13 residues in the CDR3. Germline loops: CDR1 MNHEY, CDR2 SMNVEV (reference sequence). Trimming left V 3 bases short and J 8 bases short, with 14 bases between. The CDR3 nucleotides are TGTGCCAGCAGTTTCACGGAGTCACTCAAGCAGTACTTC. Translating it yields CASSFTESLKQYF.

This clone has just a few counts. This sequence joins TRBV5-1 and TRBJ1-3, with D possibly matching TRBD1 (5 bases). V was clipped by 0 bases and J by 0 bases, with 7 bases between them. The germline gives CDR1 SGHRS, CDR2 YFSETQ. This CDR3 has 15 amino acids. The CDR3 reads CASSLEGASGNTIYF. The CDR3 coding sequence is TGCGCCAGCAGCTTGGAAGGGGCCTCTGGAAACACCATATATTTT. The full variable domain, with the rest looked up from reference TRBV5-1 and TRBJ1-3, is KAGVTQTPRYLIKTRGQQVTLSCSPISGHRSVSWYQQTPGQGLQFLFEYFSETQRNKGNFPGRFSGRQFSNSRSEMNVSTLELGDSALYLCASSLEGASGNTIYFGEGSWLTVV.

This clone was seen a single time. The chain carries TRBV15 and TRBJ1-3, with D hard to call. This CDR3 spans 13 amino acids. Trimming pared 0 bases from V and 4 bases from J, leaving 4 bases between. The germline V gene has CDR1 LNHNV and CDR2 YYDKDF (reference sequence). CDR3: CATSRDRGNTIYF. CDR3 bases: TGTGCCACCAGCAGAGACAGGGGAAACACCATATATTTT.

This sequence joins TRBV11-2 and TRBJ2-7; 10 nucleotides align to TRBD2. The J segment lost 7 bases and the V segment lost 4 bases, leaving 7 bases of the junction unmatched. Germline assignment: CDR1 SGHAT and CDR2 FQNNGV. The CDR3 totals 14 residues. The CDR3 loop reads CASSSGTSVGEQYF. CDR3 coding DNA: TGTGCCAGCAGCTCCGGGACTAGCGTCGGGGAGCAGTACTTC.

The chain employs TRBV4-2 and TRBJ2-2; tentatively, D is TRBD2 (7 bases). V lost 6 bases and J lost 3, with 11 bases in between. CDR1 and CDR2 from the germline V gene are LGHNA and YNFKEQ. This CDR3 contains 14 residues. CDR3 residues: CASRGGRDTGELFF. CDR3 sequence (DNA): TGTGCCAGCAGGGGGGGGCGGGACACCGGGGAGCTGTTTTTT.

The chain combines TRBV7-2 with TRBJ2-3, with 9 bases lining up with TRBD2. The V gene's germline CDR1 is SGHTA and CDR2 FQGNSA. V gave up 8 bases and J gave up 5 bases; unmatched junction bases: 14. This CDR3 contains 16 residues. CDR3 sequence reads: CASLKDSGGSLDTQYF. The CDR3 DNA reads as TGTGCCAGCCTCAAGGATAGCGGGGGATCTTTAGATACGCAGTATTTT. Full variable domain (outside the CDR3, taken from reference TRBV7-2 and TRBJ2-3): GAGVSQSPSNKVTEKGKDVELRCDPISGHTALYWYRQSLGQGLEFLIYFQGNSAPDKSGLPSDRFSAERTGGSVSTLTIQRTQQEDSAVYLCASLKDSGGSLDTQYFGPGTRLTVL.

The rearrangement joins TRBV2 to TRBJ1-4; perhaps TRBD1 as D (6 bases). The CDR3 spans 14 residues. The ends were cut back, 4 bases at V and 7 bases at J, with 13 bases in the middle. The germline gives CDR1 SNHLY, CDR2 FYNNEI. The chain's CDR3 is CASSGQAVTEKLFF. As DNA, the CDR3 is TGTGCCAGCAGTGGACAGGCTGTAACTGAAAAACTGTTTTTT.

DNA for the CDR3: TGTGCCAGCAGTGAAGCCTCCCCGAGCTCCTATAATTCACCCCTCCACTTT. It specifies CASSEASPSSYNSPLHF. The chain has TRBV6-1 and TRBJ1-6; no definite D call. CDR1 is MNHNS and CDR2 is SASEGT in the germline V gene. V lost 0 bases, J lost 0 bases, and 9 bases lay in between. This CDR3 comprises 17 residues.

J is TRBJ2-6 and V is TRBV6-5; no clear D gene. Germline CDR1 MNHEY, CDR2 SVGAGI. With 0 bases removed from V and 0 bases from J, the gap between germline ends came to 6 bases. CDR3 length: 16 residues. The CDR3 loop is CASSYSSPSGANVLTF. CDR3 bases: TGTGCCAGCAGTTACTCGAGTCCCTCTGGGGCCAACGTCCTGACTTTC.

The gene calls are TRBV18 and TRBJ2-1; 8 positions agree with TRBD2. Germline V gene data show CDR1 as KGHSH and CDR2 as LQKENI. Trimming at V came to 5 bases and at J to 7 bases, leaving 4 bases not matched to a gene. CDR3 length: 13 residues. The CDR3 sequence: CASSGSGTNEQFF. CDR3 DNA: TGTGCCAGCTCAGGTAGCGGGACGAATGAGCAGTTCTTC.

CDR3 bases: TGCGCCAGCAGCTTGGGGAGCGGGGGGACAGATACGCAGTATTTT. This encodes CASSLGSGGTDTQYF. The chain recombines TRBV5-1 with TRBJ2-3; 9 bases fit TRBD2. Germline V CDR1 and CDR2: SGHRS, YFSETQ. V gave up 0 bases and J gave up 3 bases; unmatched junction bases: 2. CDR3 length: 15 residues.

The chain employs TRBV19 and TRBJ1-3; D might be TRBD1 (6 bases). The V end was cut by 5 bases, the J end by 2 bases, with 13 bases between. This CDR3 region has 15 residues. The germline V gene encodes CDR1 LNHDA and CDR2 SQIVND (reference sequence). The CDR3 bases are TGTGCCAGTAGTTTTGGGGGCCCAACTGGAAACACCATATATTTT. It encodes CASSFGGPTGNTIYF.

The V gene is TRBV5-6, the J gene TRBJ2-1, with 12 bases identical to TRBD2. The CDR3 is made up of 16 amino acids. Trimming took 4 bases from V and 9 from J; bases not matched to a gene: 11. The germline V gene encodes CDR1 SGHDT and CDR2 YYEEEE. The DNA for the CDR3 is TGTGCCAGCAGCCTGATTCTAGCGGGGGGGCCCCGTGAGCAGTTCTTC. The encoded protein is CASSLILAGGPREQFF.

V gene TRBV5-6 combines with J gene TRBJ2-3, with 12 positions matching TRBD2. The CDR3 totals 17 residues. The germline CDR1 and CDR2 sequences are SGHDT and YYEEEE. The ends lost 7 bases at V and 10 bases at J; junction bases unmatched: 19. Written as DNA, the CDR3 is TGTGCCAGCCTGGGGACCTCGGGACTAGCGGGCACGTCTTCGCAGTATTTT. Protein sequence: CASLGTSGLAGTSSQYF.